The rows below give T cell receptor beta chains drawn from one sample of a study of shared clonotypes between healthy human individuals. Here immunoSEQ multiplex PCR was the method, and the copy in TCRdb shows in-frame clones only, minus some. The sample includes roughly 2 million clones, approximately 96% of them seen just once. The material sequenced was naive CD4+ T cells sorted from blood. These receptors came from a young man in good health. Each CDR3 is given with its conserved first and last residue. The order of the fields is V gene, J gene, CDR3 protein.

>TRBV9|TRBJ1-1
CASSDMNTEAFF
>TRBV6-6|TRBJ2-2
CASSYDRDTGELFF
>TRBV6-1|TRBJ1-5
CASSGYQPQHF
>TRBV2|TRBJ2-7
CASSETQSSYEQYF
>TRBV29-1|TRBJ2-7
CSGWDGSYEQYF
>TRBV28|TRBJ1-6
CASSRDGGPSPLHF
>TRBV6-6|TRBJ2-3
CASSYDRPRGPDTQYF
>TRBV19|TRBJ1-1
CASRPPRGRHTEAFF
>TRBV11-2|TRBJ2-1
CASSSDGRADNEQFF
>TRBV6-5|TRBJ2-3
CASSYDPHPNTQYF
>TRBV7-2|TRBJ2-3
CASSLQRGREGVDTQYF
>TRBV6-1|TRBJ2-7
CASSLTPSYEQYF
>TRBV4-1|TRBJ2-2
CASSLGTDTGELFF
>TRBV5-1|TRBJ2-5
CASSGAGGETQYF
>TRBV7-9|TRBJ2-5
CASSLSGRGETQYF
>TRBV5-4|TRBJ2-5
CASRLAGQETQYF
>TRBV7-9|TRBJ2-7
CASSPGTYEQYF
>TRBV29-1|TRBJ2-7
CSVALDRGMNYF
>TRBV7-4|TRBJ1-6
CASSSYRDRGFSPLHF
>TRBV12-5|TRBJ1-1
CASATRYGENTEAFF
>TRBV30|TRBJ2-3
CAWSPRDRVRDTQYF
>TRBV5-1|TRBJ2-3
CASSNLGGIADTQYF
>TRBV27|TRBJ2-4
CASSPRGENKNIQYF
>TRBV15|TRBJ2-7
CATSRQGISYEQYF
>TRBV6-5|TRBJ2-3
CASSSGTTQYF
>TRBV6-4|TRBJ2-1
CASSKASGGYNEQFF
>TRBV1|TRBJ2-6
CTSSQDSEDIRLPLVPSGANVLTF
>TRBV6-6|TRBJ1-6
CASSLVGDGNSPLHF
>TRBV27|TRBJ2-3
CASSLIGGRGTDTQYF
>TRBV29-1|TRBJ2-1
CSVGQRDSYNEQFF
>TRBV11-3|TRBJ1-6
CASSLGRVDSPLHF
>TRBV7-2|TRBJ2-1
CASRYDQSPGNEQFF
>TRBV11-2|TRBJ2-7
CASSLAGSYEQYF
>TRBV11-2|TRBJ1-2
CASSLFGGANCTF
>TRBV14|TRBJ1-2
CASSWAHTGDGYTF
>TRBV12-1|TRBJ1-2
CASSFLGRRNYGYTF
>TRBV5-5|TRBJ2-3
CASSLVRSLFTDTQYF